Listed below are T cell receptor beta chains from one sample, sequenced in a study of cytomegalovirus exposure and HLA in healthy donors. Some clones are missing from TCRdb's copy, which holds only in-frame ones; the method was immunoSEQ multiplex PCR. The sample holds some 180,000 clones, roughly 77% seen once. The sequenced material came from PBMCs. These receptors were obtained from a woman aged 30 to 39 in good health and CMV-seronegative. Each CDR3 is given with its conserved first and last residue. D genes are given only for firm matches. Only part of the rows carry a size: once, few, many, or a class if the clone is expanded.

d_gene,abundance,j_gene,v_gene,CDR3aa,CDR3nt
NA,NA,TRBJ2-7,TRBV29-1,CSVVPPGRYEQYF,TGCAGCGTTGTCCCCCCAGGGAGGTACGAGCAGTACTTC
TRBD1,NA,TRBJ2-7,TRBV5-1,CASSLTGENEQYF,TGCGCCAGCAGCTTGACAGGGGAAAACGAGCAGTACTTC
TRBD1,once,TRBJ1-1,TRBV5-1,CASSLVQGGNTEAFF,TGCGCCAGCAGCTTGGTTCAGGGGGGTAACACTGAAGCTTTCTTT
NA,few,TRBJ2-7,TRBV5-6,CASSLDGYEQYF,TGTGCCAGCAGCTTGGACGGTTACGAGCAGTACTTC
TRBD2,NA,TRBJ2-1,TRBV2,CAREGLAGGGSYNEQFF,TGTGCCAGGGAGGGACTAGCGGGGGGTGGGTCCTACAATGAGCAGTTCTTC
NA,NA,TRBJ2-5,TRBV4-1,CASSHPGRGQETQYF,TGCGCCAGCAGCCATCCCGGGAGGGGGCAGGAGACCCAGTACTTC
TRBD1,NA,TRBJ1-2,TRBV14,CASSPEDRDNYGYTF,TGTGCCAGCAGCCCCGAGGACAGGGACAACTATGGCTACACCTTC
TRBD1,NA,TRBJ1-2,TRBV15,CATSRDRDRGYGYTF,TGTGCCACCAGCAGAGATCGGGACAGGGGATATGGCTACACCTTC
TRBD1,few,TRBJ1-6,TRBV6-1,CAVRQGRGSPLHF,TGTGCCGTACGACAGGGACGAGGATCACCCCTCCACTTT
TRBD1,NA,TRBJ2-7,TRBV10-1,CASSRQGMSEQYF,TGCGCCAGCAGTCGACAGGGTATGAGCGAGCAGTACTTC